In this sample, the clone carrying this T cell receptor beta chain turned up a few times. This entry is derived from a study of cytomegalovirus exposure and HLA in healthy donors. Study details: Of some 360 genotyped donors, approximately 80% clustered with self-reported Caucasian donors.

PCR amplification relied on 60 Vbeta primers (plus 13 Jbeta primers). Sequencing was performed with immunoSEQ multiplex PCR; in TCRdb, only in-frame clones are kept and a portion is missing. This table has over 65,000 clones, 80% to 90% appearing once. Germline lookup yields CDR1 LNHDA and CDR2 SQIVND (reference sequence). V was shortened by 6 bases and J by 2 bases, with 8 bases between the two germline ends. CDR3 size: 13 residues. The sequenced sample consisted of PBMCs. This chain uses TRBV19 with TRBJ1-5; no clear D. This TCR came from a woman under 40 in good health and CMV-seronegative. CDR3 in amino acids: CASRLGGNQPQHF. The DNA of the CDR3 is TGTGCCAGTAGACTCGGGGGCAATCAGCCCCAGCATTTT.